This TCR beta chain derives from a study of T cells in Graves' hyperthyroidism and ophthalmopathy (dated by TCRdb to about 2019). For the wider study: Peripheral blood was collected at initial diagnosis, before any treatment. To identify TCR V-J signatures that set the groups apart, the researchers used a discovery cohort of 90 to 100 patients, made up of roughly 40 with Graves' ophthalmopathy and some 55 with stable Graves' hyperthyroidism. An independent validation cohort of 18 to 20 hyperthyroidism patients and 17 patients who later progressed to ophthalmopathy tested prospective prediction of ophthalmopathy. The 100 discovery patients were randomly split 7:3 into training and test sets. Thyroid tissue and blood T-cell repertoires from six Graves' hyperthyroidism patients were also compared in the study. Once sampling was done, hyperthyroidism patients were given methimazole at a starting dose of 30 mg daily, whereas ophthalmopathy patients were given high-dose intravenous methylprednisolone. The paper describes TCR Vbeta CDR3 sequencing of 140 or so peripheral blood samples, made up of 40 to 45 ophthalmopathy patients, around 78 hyperthyroidism patients and roughly 17 progressor patients. The paper's findings and limits, for the study overall: Most expanded thyroid clonotypes (frequency above 0.001) were also detected in blood, a finding suggesting that blood repertoires may reflect thyroid immune responses. In validation, progression to ophthalmopathy was predicted by the model with roughly 71% sensitivity and about 72% specificity, a median of approximately 6.5 months before onset. A 13 V-J signature model separated ophthalmopathy from stable hyperthyroidism, with about 88% sensitivity and 81.08% specificity in cross-validation and 80%/75% in testing. Sample size was not statistically predetermined, and investigators were not blinded to group allocation.

Taken from cysteine to phenylalanine, the CDR3 has 11 residues. CDR3 DNA is the only sequence kept; it has 33 bases, read in frame from the first base. Trimming removed 7 bases from V and 10 bases from J, leaving 15 bases between the germline ends. CDR1 is given as DFQATT and CDR2 as SNEGSKA, both from the germline V gene (reference sequence). This clonotype was found a few times. Its antigen remains unidentified. No per-base quality is available; no much larger clone lies one base away. In the ophthalmopathy patients, disease was moderately to severely active, with a Clinical Activity Score of 3 or more, a NOSPECS grade of 4 or more, and a duration of less than 3 months. Patients with uncontrolled infections, other autoimmune diseases, pregnancy or lactation were excluded. Diagnoses were based on clinical symptoms, serum thyroxine and TRAb, thyroid ultrasound and orbital computed tomography. PBMCs were separated from around 9.1 ml of fresh peripheral blood using Ficoll-Paque density gradient centrifugation. Total RNA was extracted using Trizol reagent, and RNA quality was assessed on an Agilent 2100 Bioanalyzer.

The TCR beta CDR3 regions were amplified from RNA transcripts. For the first round of RT-PCR on the TCR CDR3, the HTBI primer set was used together with the Qiagen OneStep RT-PCR kit. The libraries were constructed in a second round of multiplex PCR and then size-selected and purified. The libraries were sequenced on an Illumina HiSeq2000 using paired-end 100 bp reads. In the authors' own workflow: SOAPnuke was used to process the raw data, throwing out any read that contained adapters or uncalled bases, had a mean Phred below 15, or lacked an exact constant-primer or identifier match. High-quality paired reads were merged using COPE v1.2.5, and each unique nucleotide sequence was defined as a clonotype. MiTCR v1.1 was used to align the clonotypes against IMGT TRBV, TRBD and TRBJ reference segments. The analysis was restricted to V-J combinations with a frequency above 0.0001, which together covered 99.2% of the repertoires. A TCS score was defined as the ratio of F50 (clonal expansion) to E x V (chaos), with BLOSUM62-based TCRdist applied between CDR3 peptides within each V-J. Welch's t-statistics and random forest reduced fewer than 550 V-J features to fewer than 15, which were used in a naive Bayes classifier (R e1071). Using fastp trimming at Q25 and MiXCR clonotype assembly, TCRdb reanalyzed the public sequencing data and kept in-frame beta chains. A single entry per CDR3 protein holds the most common genes and DNA from its merged rows. The V and J calls come from TCRdb's annotation, not from the publication. The sample has more than 450,000 distinct CDR3 sequences on record, roughly 21% of them singletons. Of the sample, 45% to 50% falls within the top ten clones.

This chain joins TRBV20-1 to TRBJ2-3, with the identity of the D gene unclear. The TCR originated in a man between 35 and 55 years old with Graves' ophthalmopathy. Sample: blood. The CDR3 protein sequence reads: CSGRILIAQYF. The nucleotide sequence is given as TGCAGTGGTCGGATCTTGATAGCGCAGTATTTT.